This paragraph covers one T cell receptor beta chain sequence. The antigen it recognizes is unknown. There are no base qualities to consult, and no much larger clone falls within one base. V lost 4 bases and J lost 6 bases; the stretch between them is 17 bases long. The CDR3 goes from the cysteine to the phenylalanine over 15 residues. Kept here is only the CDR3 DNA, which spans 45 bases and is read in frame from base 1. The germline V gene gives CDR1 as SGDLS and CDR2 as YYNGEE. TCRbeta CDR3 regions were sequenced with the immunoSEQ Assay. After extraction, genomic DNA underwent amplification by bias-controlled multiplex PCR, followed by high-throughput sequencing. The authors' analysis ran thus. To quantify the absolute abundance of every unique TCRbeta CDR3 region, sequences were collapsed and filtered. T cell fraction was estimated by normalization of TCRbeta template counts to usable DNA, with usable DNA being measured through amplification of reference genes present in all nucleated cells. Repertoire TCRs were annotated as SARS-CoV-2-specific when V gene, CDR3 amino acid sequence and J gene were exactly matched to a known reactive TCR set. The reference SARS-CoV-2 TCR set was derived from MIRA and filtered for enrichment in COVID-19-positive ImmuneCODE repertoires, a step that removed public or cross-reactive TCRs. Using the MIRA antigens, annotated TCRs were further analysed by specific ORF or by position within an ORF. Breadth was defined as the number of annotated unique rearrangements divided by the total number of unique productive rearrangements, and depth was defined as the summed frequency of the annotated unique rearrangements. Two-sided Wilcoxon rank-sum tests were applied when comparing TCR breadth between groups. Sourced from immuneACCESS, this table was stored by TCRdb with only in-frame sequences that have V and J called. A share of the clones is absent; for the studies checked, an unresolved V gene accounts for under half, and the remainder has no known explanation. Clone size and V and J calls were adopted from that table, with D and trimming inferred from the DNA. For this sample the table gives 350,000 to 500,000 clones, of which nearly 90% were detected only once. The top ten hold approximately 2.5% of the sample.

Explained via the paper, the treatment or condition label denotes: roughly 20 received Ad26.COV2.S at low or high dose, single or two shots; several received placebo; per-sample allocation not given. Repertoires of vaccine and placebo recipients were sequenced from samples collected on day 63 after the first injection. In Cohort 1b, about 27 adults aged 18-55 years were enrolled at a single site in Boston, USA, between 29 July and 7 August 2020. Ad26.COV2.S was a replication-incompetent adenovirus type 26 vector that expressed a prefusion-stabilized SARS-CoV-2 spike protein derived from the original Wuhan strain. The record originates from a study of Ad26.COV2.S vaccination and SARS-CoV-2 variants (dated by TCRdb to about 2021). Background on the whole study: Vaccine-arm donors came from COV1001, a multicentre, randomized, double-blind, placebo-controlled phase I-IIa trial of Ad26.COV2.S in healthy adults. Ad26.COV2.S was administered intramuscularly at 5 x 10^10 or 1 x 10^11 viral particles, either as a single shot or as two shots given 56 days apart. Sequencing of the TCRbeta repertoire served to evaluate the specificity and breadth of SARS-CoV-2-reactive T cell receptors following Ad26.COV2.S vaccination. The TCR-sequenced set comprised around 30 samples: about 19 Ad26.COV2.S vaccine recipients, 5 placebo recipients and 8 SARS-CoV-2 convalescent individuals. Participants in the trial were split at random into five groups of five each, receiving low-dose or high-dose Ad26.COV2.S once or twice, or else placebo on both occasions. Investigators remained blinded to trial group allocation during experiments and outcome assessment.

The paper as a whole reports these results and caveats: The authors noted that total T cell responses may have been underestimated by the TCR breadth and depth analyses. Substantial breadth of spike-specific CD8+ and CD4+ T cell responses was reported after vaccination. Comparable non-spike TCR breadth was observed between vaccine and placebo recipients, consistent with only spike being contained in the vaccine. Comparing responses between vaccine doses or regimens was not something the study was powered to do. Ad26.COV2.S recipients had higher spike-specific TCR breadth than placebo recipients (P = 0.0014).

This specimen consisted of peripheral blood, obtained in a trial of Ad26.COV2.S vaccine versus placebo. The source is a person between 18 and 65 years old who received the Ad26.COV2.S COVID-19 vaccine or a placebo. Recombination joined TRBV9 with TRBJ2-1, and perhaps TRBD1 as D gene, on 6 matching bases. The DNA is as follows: TGTGCCAGCAGCCCCCGGGGCCAGGGGCCCAATGAGCAGTTCTTC. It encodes CASSPRGQGPNEQFF.